This T cell receptor beta chain is from a study of a mutant IDH1 vaccine in newly diagnosed glioma. Study details: Males made up approximately 62% and females about 38% of treated patients, whose mean age was 40.4 years.

Specified time point: week 5, during vaccination. The content of each vaccine dose was 300 ug of mutant IDH1 20-mer peptide, and topical imiquimod accompanied it. Profiled with immunoSEQ multiplex PCR; TCRdb holds only in-frame clones, not every one. The table shows about 26,000 clones, with 79% occurring only once. Comment on this clone: The antigen remains undetermined.

The input for sequencing was PBMCs, taken from a glioma patient whose treatment included an IDH1 peptide vaccine. The receptor was derived from a man aged 35 to 55 with glioma. Some clones in this sample may be carry-over from other donors' samples.

CDR3 nucleotide sequence: TGCGCCAGCAGCCAAGACAGGGGGGCCTATGGCTACACCTTC. Translation gives CASSQDRGAYGYTF. This rearrangement joins TRBV4-3 to TRBJ1-2; 7 nucleotides agree with TRBD1. The CDR3 spans 14 residues. The trim removed 0 bases at V and 4 bases at J, leaving 2 bases unmatched. From germline, CDR1 is LGHNA and CDR2 YSLEER.